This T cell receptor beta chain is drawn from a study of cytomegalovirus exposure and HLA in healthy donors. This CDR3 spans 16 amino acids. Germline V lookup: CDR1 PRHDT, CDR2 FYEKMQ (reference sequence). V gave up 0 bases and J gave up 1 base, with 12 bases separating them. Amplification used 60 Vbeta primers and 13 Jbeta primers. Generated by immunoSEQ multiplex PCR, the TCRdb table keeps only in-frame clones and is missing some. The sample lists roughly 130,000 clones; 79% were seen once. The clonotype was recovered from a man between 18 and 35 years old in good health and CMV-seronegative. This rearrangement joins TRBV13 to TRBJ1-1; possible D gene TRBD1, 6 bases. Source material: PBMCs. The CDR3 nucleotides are TGTGCCAGCAGCTTAGGAGACAGAGGGGGGAACACTGAAGCTTTCTTT. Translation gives CASSLGDRGGNTEAFF.